These 19 T cell receptor beta chains originate from one sample sequenced in a study of cytomegalovirus exposure and HLA in healthy donors. A multiplex PCR was run with 60 Vbeta primers and 13 Jbeta primers. Clones were read by immunoSEQ multiplex PCR, and TCRdb kept only the in-frame ones, dropping some. Here the sample spans around 200,000 clones, around nine tenths being singletons. Sequencing was carried out using PBMCs. Every receptor here comes from a woman aged 25 to 45 in good health and CMV-seronegative.

The chain uses TRBV7-8 and TRBJ1-3; D unresolved. The end of the DNA fits TRBJ2-2 better, so the J call may be wrong. Germline CDR1 and CDR2: SGHVS and FQNEAQ. The CDR3 covers 14 residues. The CDR3 reads CASSLVSAFGELFF. DNA for the CDR3: TGTGCCAGCAGCTTAGTCTCGGCTTTCGGGGAGCTGTTTTTT.

The chain carries TRBV9 and TRBJ2-7, with TRBD1 matching 11 bases. The CDR3 length is 14 residues. Germline CDR1 and CDR2: SGDLS and YYNGEE. The V gene end was trimmed by 4 bases and the J gene end by 4 bases; junction bases not matched to a gene: 4. The DNA for the CDR3 is TGTGCCAGCAGCCCCGGGGACAGGGGGTACGAGCAGTACTTC. Protein product: CASSPGDRGYEQYF. The variable domain in full, with the rest retrieved from reference TRBV9 and TRBJ2-7, is DSGVTQTPKHLITATGQRVTLRCSPRSGDLSVYWYQQSLDQGLQFLIQYYNGEERAKGNILERFSAQQFPDLHSELNLSSLELGDSALYFCASSPGDRGYEQYFGPGTRLTVT.

This sequence joins TRBV28 and TRBJ1-2; 9 nucleotides line up with TRBD1. Germline V gene data show CDR1 as MDHEN and CDR2 as SYDVKM. Trimming removed 6 bases from V and 8 bases from J; junction bases left unmatched: 16. This CDR3 contains 16 residues. CDR3: CASSSGGTGFVAGYTF. CDR3 in DNA: TGTGCCAGCAGCTCCGGCGGGACAGGGTTCGTTGCGGGCTACACCTTC.

The chain combines TRBV2 with TRBJ2-2; 9 bases agree with TRBD2. V trimming: 8 bases; J trimming: 4 bases; junction bases outside the gene matches: 8. The CDR3 loop spans 15 amino acids. CDR1 SNHLY and CDR2 FYNNEI come from the germline V gene. The CDR3: CASSGGRAATGELFF. The CDR3 coding sequence is TGTGCCAGCTCGGGCGGGAGGGCGGCCACCGGGGAGCTGTTTTTT.

This clone was seen a few times. CDR3 protein: CASSYLAGGPKTEQFF. Written as DNA, the CDR3 is TGCGCCAGCAGCTACCTAGCGGGAGGGCCTAAAACTGAGCAGTTCTTC. The chain is built from TRBV5-1 and TRBJ2-1, with 12 bases aligning to TRBD2. V was clipped by 3 bases and J by 9 bases; unmatched bases: 10. This CDR3 is 16 amino acids long. Germline CDR1 reads SGHRS; CDR2 reads YFSETQ.

The rearrangement uses TRBV5-1 and TRBJ1-1, with D possibly being TRBD1 (5 bases). CDR3 length: 16 residues. Between the trimmed V and J ends, which lost 0 bases and 1 base, there was a span of 13 bases. Germline assignment: CDR1 SGHRS and CDR2 YFSETQ. The DNA for the CDR3 is TGCGCCAGCAGCTTGGTACCTGGGGGGTCGAACACTGAAGCTTTCTTT. Translating it yields CASSLVPGGSNTEAFF.

J is TRBJ2-2 and V is TRBV2, with D tentatively TRBD1 (6 bases). V lost 8 bases to trimming and J lost 6 bases, with 16 bases between them. CDR1 is SNHLY and CDR2 is FYNNEI in the germline V gene. CDR3 length: 14 residues. CDR3 protein: CASGRGGPSGELFF. In nucleotides, the CDR3 is TGTGCCAGCGGCAGAGGGGGACCTTCCGGGGAGCTGTTTTTT.

This chain uses TRBV9 with TRBJ2-3, with TRBD2 identical over 7 bases. This CDR3 is 16 amino acids long. Germline assignment: CDR1 SGDLS and CDR2 YYNGEE. The trim removed 0 bases at V and 4 bases at J, leaving 8 bases unmatched. The CDR3 region is CASSVGQGAGADTQYF. The CDR3 region has the DNA TGTGCCAGCAGCGTAGGTCAGGGCGCGGGGGCAGATACGCAGTATTTT.

J is TRBJ1-1 and V is TRBV7-8; tentative D call: TRBD1 (5 bases). The CDR3 contains 13 residues. CDR1 and CDR2 from the germline V gene are SGHVS and FQNEAQ. With 5 bases removed from V and 3 bases from J, the gap between germline ends came to 10 bases. CDR3 sequence (DNA): TGTGCCAGCAGCCTAGACAGAGACACTGAAGCTTTCTTT. It encodes CASSLDRDTEAFF.

The chain joins TRBV7-9 to TRBJ2-1; 8 bases align to TRBD2. The CDR3 sequence is 15 residues long. The junction had 9 bases not matched to a gene; V was cut back by 4 bases and J by 7 bases. From germline, CDR1 is SEHNR and CDR2 FQNEAQ (reference sequence). CDR3 nucleotide sequence: TGTGCCAGCAGCTGGGTCGGGGGGGCCGTGAATGAGCAGTTCTTC. It yields the protein CASSWVGGAVNEQFF. The variable domain in full, with the rest retrieved from reference TRBV7-9 and TRBJ2-1, is DTGVSQNPRHKITKRGQNVTFRCDPISEHNRLYWYRQTLGQGPEFLTYFQNEAQLEKSRLLSDRFSAERPKGSFSTLEIQRTEQGDSAMYLCASSWVGGAVNEQFFGPGTRLTVL.

The chain recombines TRBV7-2 with TRBJ2-7, with D unclear. CDR1 is SGHTA and CDR2 is FQGNSA in the germline V gene. The germline V and J ends were trimmed by 3 bases and 1 base, with 10 bases remaining between them. This CDR3 contains 14 residues. CDR3 nucleotides: TGTGCCAGCAGCTTTTCCGGAGTATCCTACGAGCAGTACTTC. This gives the protein CASSFSGVSYEQYF. The full variable domain, with the rest looked up from reference TRBV7-2 and TRBJ2-7, is GAGVSQSPSNKVTEKGKDVELRCDPISGHTALYWYRQSLGQGLEFLIYFQGNSAPDKSGLPSDRFSAERTGGSVSTLTIQRTQQEDSAVYLCASSFSGVSYEQYFGPGTRLTVT.

The chain has TRBV28 and TRBJ2-2; 7 bases fit TRBD2. The V gene end was trimmed by 6 bases and the J gene end by 5 bases; junction bases not matched to a gene: 21. Germline V gives CDR1 MDHEN, CDR2 SYDVKM. The CDR3 covers 19 residues. The CDR3, as DNA: TGTGCCAGCAGCCCCCCAAACAGTATTACGGGAGGTTATACCGGGGAGCTGTTTTTT. Translation gives CASSPPNSITGGYTGELFF.

The J gene is TRBJ1-2, the V gene TRBV11-2, with 9 positions matching TRBD1. Germline CDR1 SGHAT, CDR2 FQNNGV. CDR3 length: 15 residues. With 5 bases clipped from V and 4 bases from J, the junction kept 8 bases outside the gene matches. The CDR3 nucleotides read TGTGCCAGCAGCCCGGGACAGGGAGCCCTCTATGGCTACACCTTC. It yields the protein CASSPGQGALYGYTF.

The V and J genes are TRBV5-1 and TRBJ2-3, with 9 nucleotides matching TRBD1. Germline V gives CDR1 SGHRS, CDR2 YFSETQ. V trimming: 0 bases; J trimming: 1 base; junction bases outside the gene matches: 0. The CDR3 extends over 15 amino acids. This CDR3 reads CASSLGTGGTDTQYF. In DNA, the CDR3 is TGCGCCAGCAGCTTGGGGACAGGGGGCACAGATACGCAGTATTTT.

This sequence joins TRBV11-1 and TRBJ2-2; possible D gene TRBD1, 6 bases. Germline CDR1 and CDR2: SGHAT and FQDESV (reference sequence). This CDR3 is 15 amino acids long. Trimming cost V 1 base and J 4 bases, with 10 bases left between them. CDR3 DNA: TGTGCCAGCAGCTTAGGGACAGCGACCACCGGGGAGCTGTTTTTT. Translation: CASSLGTATTGELFF.

The V and J genes are TRBV6-5 and TRBJ2-7; D possibly corresponds to TRBD2 (6 bases). Trimming removed 2 bases at V and 2 bases at J, with 16 bases between. The CDR3 length is 16 residues. Germline CDR1 is MNHEY and CDR2 is SVGAGI. CDR3 sequence (DNA): TGTGCCAGCAGTTACGATTACGGAGGGATTACCTACGAGCAGTACTTC. Its translation is CASSYDYGGITYEQYF.

Regarding this clone: At the DNA level, this CDR3 is encoded by other sequences in the same sample as well. The chain has TRBV29-1 and TRBJ1-5, with 11 nucleotides matching TRBD1. There are 13 residues in the CDR3. Germline CDR1 reads SQVTM; CDR2 reads ANQGSEA. V was clipped by 7 bases and J by 2 bases; unmatched bases: 1. The CDR3 reads CSGGQGGNQPQHF. CDR3 coding DNA: TGCAGCGGGGGACAGGGGGGCAATCAGCCCCAGCATTTT.

CDR3 amino acids: CASSTDRGRDNEQFF. CDR3 nucleotides: TGTGCCAGCAGCACCGACAGGGGCCGAGACAATGAGCAGTTCTTC. The chain carries TRBV5-4 and TRBJ2-1; 8 nucleotides match TRBD1. Germline-derived CDR1 and CDR2 are SGHNT and YYREEE (reference sequence). Trimming took 4 bases from V and 5 from J; bases not matched to a gene: 8. This CDR3 spans 15 amino acids. Using reference TRBV5-4 and TRBJ2-1 for the parts outside the CDR3, the full variable domain is ETGVTQSPTHLIKTRGQQVTLRCSSQSGHNTVSWYQQALGQGPQFIFQYYREEENGRGNFPPRFSGLQFPNYSSELNVNALELDDSALYLCASSTDRGRDNEQFFGPGTRLTVL.

This clone was seen only once. The gene calls are TRBV28 and TRBJ2-1, with 10 positions matching TRBD2. The CDR3 length is 17 residues. CDR1 is MDHEN, CDR2 SYDVKM, per germline. V was pared by 6 bases and J by 2 bases, with 10 bases of the junction left unmatched. The CDR3 DNA reads as TGTGCCAGCAGCCTCATTCTCCTAGCGGGGGCCTACAATGAGCAGTTCTTC. Residues: CASSLILLAGAYNEQFF.